This T cell receptor (beta chain) was identified during a study of human T cells and chemical hapten exposure. TCRdb re-derived calls from the RACE reads in MiXCR, one entry per CDR3 protein. The table shows approximately 320,000 distinct CDR3 sequences, with 5.5% occurring only once. Time point meaning: pre-sensitization, week 0. Treatment denoted: therapeutic diphenylcyclopropenone sensitization with weekly scalp DPC. Total RNA came from unfractionated whole blood. Study-wide results and limits: There were significantly more large CDR3 similarity clusters among expanded TCRs than among controls.

Germline V gene sequence: CDR1 KGHDR, CDR2 SFDVKD. CDR3 length equals 13 residues. V was trimmed by 8 bases and J by 2 bases, leaving 10 bases between them. This clonotype was observed a handful of times. The target antigen is unknown. The material sequenced was whole blood, taken in connection with sensitization to the hapten diphenylcyclopropenone (DPC). J is TRBJ2-3 and V is TRBV24-1; no definite D call. The TCR sequence derives from a woman aged 18 to 35 with alopecia areata. Some clones in this sample may be carry-over from other donors' samples. CDR3 DNA sequence: TGTGCCACCAAGGGATTTATCACAGATACGCAGTATTTT. Its translation is CATKGFITDTQYF.